This is a list of T cell receptor beta chains from one sample in a study of beta chain features in type 1 diabetes. Sequencing used immunoSEQ multiplex PCR; TCRdb keeps in-frame clones, though not all of them. The data show under 200,000 clones, around 8% seen once. The sample consisted of central memory CD4+ T cells from blood. The receptor source for this set is a woman in her late teens or twenties with type 1 diabetes. Each CDR3 is given with its conserved first and last residue. A D gene is named only where the DNA matches it firmly. Clone sizes are given selectively: once, few, many, or a class where the clone is expanded.

>TRBJ2-6|TRBV18|NA|NA
TGTGCCAGCTCAGACAGCTCTGGGGCCAACGTCCTGACTTTC
CASSDSSGANVLTF
>TRBJ2-4|TRBV6-4|NA|NA
TGTGCCAGCTCCACAGACAAGGGGGACATTCAGTACTTC
CASSTDKGDIQYF
>TRBJ2-1|TRBV4-3|NA|NA
TGCGCCAGCAGCCAAGATCAGGGGGGACGAGGGTTCTTC
CASSQDQGGRGFF
>TRBJ1-6|TRBV7-9|TRBD1|NA
TGTGCCAGCAGCCCATTGGGGTTAGGCAGGGGGAATAATTCACCCCTCCACTTT
CASSPLGLGRGNNSPLHF
>TRBJ2-5|TRBV19|TRBD2|few
TGTGCCAGTAGTCCCCGACTAGCGGGAGGCCAAGAGACCCAGTACTTC
CASSPRLAGGQETQYF
>TRBJ2-1|TRBV7-2|NA|few
TGTGCCAGCAGCTTAGGCAGCTCCTACAATGAGCAGTTCTTC
CASSLGSSYNEQFF
>TRBJ1-5|TRBV29-1|NA|NA
TGCAGCGTTGCACATAGCAATCAGCCCCAGCATTTT
CSVAHSNQPQHF
>TRBJ2-2|TRBV4-3|NA|few
TGCGCCAGCAGCCAAGATCTAACAGACACCGGGGAGCTGTTTTTT
CASSQDLTDTGELFF
>TRBJ2-7|TRBV5-4|TRBD1|few
TGTGCCAGCAGCTCGGGACAGATCTACGAGCAGTACTTC
CASSSGQIYEQYF
>TRBJ2-7|TRBV10-3|NA|few
TGTGCCATCAGTGTCCAGTCCTACGAGCAGTACTTC
CAISVQSYEQYF
>TRBJ2-7|TRBV6-5|TRBD2|NA
TGTGCCAGCAGTTACCGGTCTAGCGGGAGGTACGAGCAGTACTTC
CASSYRSSGRYEQYF
>TRBJ1-2|TRBV15|NA|few
TGTGCCACCAGCAGAGCAACTAACTATGGCTACACCTTC
CATSRATNYGYTF
>TRBJ2-5|TRBV9|TRBD2|NA
TGTGCCAGCAGCGTAGGAATAGCGGGGGGTCCAAGTGGAGAGACCCAGTACTTC
CASSVGIAGGPSGETQYF
>TRBJ2-7|TRBV20-1|NA|NA
TGCAGTGCAGCTCGGACAGTCGAGCAGTACTTC
CSAARTVEQYF
>TRBJ1-5|TRBV18|NA|NA
TGTGCCAGCTCACCGACGGAGAGCGATCAGCCCCAGCATTTT
CASSPTESDQPQHF
>TRBJ2-7|TRBV10-3|TRBD2|few
TGTGCCATAGCCCTAGCGGACTCCTACGAGCAGTACTTC
CAIALADSYEQYF
>TRBJ1-4|TRBV9|NA|NA
TGTGCCAGCAGCTTAACCAGGGCTCCAGGCGAAAAACTGTTTTTT
CASSLTRAPGEKLFF
>TRBJ1-5|TRBV11-3|TRBD1|NA
TGTGCCAGCAGCTTAGTCGAACAGGGGGAGATTGGCAATCAGCCCCAGCATTTT
CASSLVEQGEIGNQPQHF
>TRBJ2-1|TRBV10-3|TRBD2|few
TGTGCCATCAGTGGAGCGGGAGGGTTCAATGAGCAGTTCTTC
CAISGAGGFNEQFF
>TRBJ1-5|TRBV2|NA|few
TGTGCCAGCAACAAAGACAGTAGTCCCCAGCATTTT
CASNKDSSPQHF
>TRBJ1-5|TRBV6-6|NA|few
TGTGCCAGCAGTTACTACGTCGGGACATCCCTCCAGCCCCAGCATTTT
CASSYYVGTSLQPQHF
>TRBJ1-5|TRBV7-2|NA|few
TGTGCCAGCAGCTTAGCCGCTAACGTTGATCAGCCCCAGCATTTT
CASSLAANVDQPQHF
>TRBJ2-3|TRBV7-3|TRBD1|NA
TGTGCCAGCAGCAGCGGGACAGGGGAAGATACGCAGTATTTT
CASSSGTGEDTQYF
>TRBJ2-3|TRBV18|TRBD2|NA
TGTGCCAGCTCACCAAGGGTCCTAGCGGGATTGGAGAAAGATACGCAGTATTTT
CASSPRVLAGLEKDTQYF
>TRBJ1-1|TRBV7-2|NA|NA
TGTGCCAGCAGCTTTAGAGTACCCAACACTGAAGCTTTCTTT
CASSFRVPNTEAFF
>TRBJ2-2|TRBV2|NA|few
TGTGCCAGCAGCCCCCACCTACGCACGAACACCGGGGAGCTGTTTTTT
CASSPHLRTNTGELFF
>TRBJ1-2|TRBV29-1|NA|NA
TGCAGCGTGACGGACAGCTATGGCTACACCTTC
CSVTDSYGYTF
>TRBJ1-1|TRBV11-1|NA|NA
TGTGCCAGCAGCTTAGACCAGCTCGGGGGCACTGAAGCTTTCTTT
CASSLDQLGGTEAFF
>TRBJ2-2|TRBV5-6|NA|NA
TGTGCCAGCAGCCCGGGTAGCGCGAACACCGGGGAGCTGTTTTTT
CASSPGSANTGELFF
>TRBJ1-1|TRBV9|TRBD1|NA
TGTGCCAGCAGCGTGACCGGGACAGGGAGTCCTGAAGCTTTCTTT
CASSVTGTGSPEAFF
>TRBJ2-3|TRBV7-9|NA|NA
TGTGCCAGCAGCTTAGGGACAGAAGCTAGCACAGATACGCAGTATTTT
CASSLGTEASTDTQYF
>TRBJ2-5|TRBV2|NA|NA
TGTGCCAGCCTCATAGCGGAGCAAGAGACCCAGTACTTC
CASLIAEQETQYF
>TRBJ2-2|TRBV9|NA|few
TGTGCCAGCAGCGTAGGAGACAGGAACACCGGGGAGCTGTTTTTT
CASSVGDRNTGELFF
>TRBJ2-1|TRBV7-2|NA|few
TGTGCCAGCAGCCAGGAGCGGGACAATGAGCAGTTCTTC
CASSQERDNEQFF
>TRBJ2-7|TRBV5-4|NA|NA
TGTGCCAGCAGCCCGGAGGGGATCGGCGAGCAGTACTTC
CASSPEGIGEQYF
>TRBJ2-3|TRBV5-1|TRBD2|NA
TGCGCCAGCAGCTCGTCCGGGACTAGCGGGGCACCGGGTGGAGATACGCAGTATTTT
CASSSSGTSGAPGGDTQYF
>TRBJ1-2|TRBV5-1|TRBD1|many
TGCGCCAGCAGCTTCGATCGAGCGGACAGGGGCCCCGGCTACACCTTC
CASSFDRADRGPGYTF
>TRBJ2-1|TRBV5-4|TRBD2|few
TGTGCCACCTTCCCGGGACTAGACTACAATGAGCAGTTCTTC
CATFPGLDYNEQFF
>TRBJ2-7|TRBV6-6|TRBD2|few
TGTGCCAGCGGGACTAGCGGGAGTTTCCCCTACGAGCAGTACTTC
CASGTSGSFPYEQYF
>TRBJ2-7|TRBV11-3|NA|few
TGTGCCAGCAGCTTAGTATTCGGGGAAAGCTACGAGCAGTACTTC
CASSLVFGESYEQYF
>TRBJ2-7|TRBV7-9|TRBD2|NA
TGTGCCAGCAGCTCCCAGACTAGCGGGACCTACGAGCAGTACTTC
CASSSQTSGTYEQYF
>TRBJ1-1|TRBV5-4|NA|NA
TGTGCCAGCAGCGAACAGACAGCCACTGAAGCTTTCTTT
CASSEQTATEAFF